Each of the 10 T cell receptor beta chains below was sequenced from the same sample in a study of T-cell memory formation after mild COVID-19 (dated by TCRdb to the early 2020s). Library preparation was by 5' RACE. Sequencing instrument: Illumina NovaSeq 6000. TCRdb ran its own pipeline on the public reads, namely fastp trimming at Q25 and MiXCR clone calling, and kept in-frame beta chains. Each entry merges the rows of one CDR3 protein and shows their most common DNA and genes. The table for this sample lists about 540,000 distinct CDR3 sequences; roughly 20% of them were counted only once. The ten most abundant clones make up about an eighth of the sample. Sequenced input: PBMCs or a T cell subset sorted from them (not recorded which). Source of these receptors: an adult woman who had mild COVID-19 (a few samples of this study predate the infection). The sample titles of this study are shuffled in the database, so cell type and time point are left out; the donor was told from shared clones.

This clonotype turned up a few times. V gene TRBV12-3 or TRBV12-4 combines with J gene TRBJ2-4; 10 bases map to TRBD2. The CDR3 runs 16 residues. V was clipped by 8 bases and J by 6 bases; unmatched bases: 13. The CDR3 DNA reads TGTGCCAGCGTGGGAGCGGGAGGGGGATCGGGAAACATTCAGTACTTC. Residues: CASVGAGGGSGNIQYF.

This sequence joins TRBV29-1 and TRBJ1-2; D is unresolved. This CDR3 contains 12 residues. Germline V gives CDR1 SQVTM, CDR2 ANQGSEA. The V end lost 4 bases, the J end lost 1 base, and 7 bases lay between the germline ends. This CDR3 is CSVGEGNYGYTF. The CDR3 DNA reads as TGCAGCGTTGGGGAGGGTAACTATGGCTACACCTTC.

The chain links TRBV29-1 to TRBJ2-7; the D gene is possibly TRBD2 (5 bases). Trimming took off 0 bases at V and 0 bases at J, with 6 bases between the two ends. Germline values: CDR1 SQVTM, CDR2 ANQGSEA. The length of the CDR3 is 13 residues. CDR3 coding DNA: TGCAGCGTTGAAGACGGGAACTCCTACGAGCAGTACTTC. Its translation is CSVEDGNSYEQYF.

This clonotype was counted between two and nine times. The V call is TRBV9, the J call TRBJ2-7, with 7 nucleotides matching TRBD1. Germline V gene data show CDR1 as SGDLS and CDR2 as YYNGEE. The trim removed 2 bases at V and 0 bases at J, leaving 5 bases unmatched. CDR3 length: 15 amino acids. CDR3 sequence: CASSVQGDGSYEQYF. The CDR3, as DNA: TGTGCCAGCAGCGTCCAGGGGGATGGCTCCTACGAGCAGTACTTC.

The table lists this clonotype with many counts. J is TRBJ2-1 and V is TRBV29-1; 9 positions agree with TRBD1. The junction had 7 bases not matched to a gene; V was cut back by 4 bases and J by 3 bases. This CDR3 is built from 15 residues. The germline V gene encodes CDR1 SQVTM and CDR2 ANQGSEA. For the CDR3, the DNA is TGCAGCGTTGGGTTGACAGGGGGTATCTACAATGAGCAGTTCTTC. Protein sequence: CSVGLTGGIYNEQFF.

V gene TRBV7-9 combines with J gene TRBJ2-5; D gene unclear. The CDR3 has 17 residues. V shed 2 bases and J shed 2 bases, with 18 bases lying between them. Per the germline V gene, CDR1 is SEHNR and CDR2 is FQNEAQ (reference sequence). CDR3 sequence reads: CASSLRRSAANQETQYF. The CDR3 nucleotides are TGTGCCAGCAGCTTAAGACGCTCGGCAGCTAATCAAGAGACCCAGTACTTC.

The chain links TRBV11-3 to TRBJ2-1; 14 bases map to TRBD2. Germline V gene sequence: CDR1 SGHNT, CDR2 YENEEA. With V trimmed by 5 bases and J by 12 bases, 9 bases remained unmatched. CDR3 length: 15 residues. CDR3 nucleotide sequence: TGTGCCAGCAGCCCGGCGGGACTAGCGGGAGAACCGCAGTTCTTC. Encoded protein: CASSPAGLAGEPQFF. Drawing the rest from reference TRBV11-3 and TRBJ2-1, the complete variable domain is EAGVVQSPRYKIIEKKQPVAFWCNPISGHNTLYWYLQNLGQGPELLIRYENEEAVDDSQLPKDRFSAERLKGVDSTLKIQPAELGDSAVYLCASSPAGLAGEPQFFGPGTRLTVL.

This clonotype has more than one count but fewer than ten. The V and J genes are TRBV5-1 and TRBJ1-2; perhaps TRBD1 as D (5 bases). Germline V gives CDR1 SGHRS, CDR2 YFSETQ. The CDR3 length is 15 residues. Trimming took off 4 bases at V and 4 bases at J, with 17 bases between the two ends. The CDR3 loop reads CASSIDGAVGYGYTF. CDR3 nucleotide sequence: TGCGCCAGCAGCATCGACGGGGCGGTTGGCTATGGCTACACCTTC.

The rearrangement links TRBV11-2 to TRBJ1-5; D remains unclear. Germline CDR1 is SGHAT and CDR2 is FQNNGV. This CDR3 region has 13 residues. V was cut by 6 bases and J by 6 bases, with 12 bases left in between. The DNA of the CDR3 is TGTGCCAGCAGTGTGCGGGCCGGTCAGCCCCAGCATTTT. Translated, it gives CASSVRAGQPQHF.

CDR3 in DNA: TGCAGTGCTAGAGGACAGGGTATGGGGTTTGGCAATCAGCCCCAGCATTTT. It yields the protein CSARGQGMGFGNQPQHF. This chain uses TRBV20-1 with TRBJ1-5; TRBD1 agrees at 7 bases. CDR1 is DFQATT and CDR2 is SNEGSKA in the germline V gene (reference sequence). Germline trimming cut 1 base from V and 2 bases from J; bases unmatched to any gene: 11. The CDR3 covers 17 residues.